This TCR beta chain stems from a study of T cells after posttransplantation cyclophosphamide. Repertoires were generated with immunoSEQ multiplex PCR, while TCRdb's copy carries only in-frame clones and drops some. The specimen has about 38,000 clones, none found just once. This clone showed up just a few times. Its antigen is as yet unknown. V shed 6 bases and J shed 8 bases, with 23 bases lying between them. Germline V gene sequence: CDR1 SEHNR, CDR2 FQNEAQ (reference sequence). CDR3 length equals 15 residues. The study, taken as a whole, reports: Later blood repertoires were often dominated by clones from the donor CD8+ memory compartment. Blood and skin or GI T cell repertoires showed limited TRB overlap.

V is TRBV7-9 and J is TRBJ2-7; D is perhaps TRBD1 (8 bases). The receptor comes from a man aged 45-65 years in good health, CMV-negative, and a related stem cell transplant donor. The material sequenced was PBMCs. For the CDR3, the DNA is TGTGCCAGCAGTTCCCAGGACAGGGAGGGGAGACAGCAGTACTTC. This sequence encodes CASSSQDREGRQQYF.